The TCR beta chain described here comes from a study of blood T cell repertoires in COVID-19. Authors' analysis steps: Amplification of reference gene primers was used by the study to estimate nucleated cell counts. Produced via immunoSEQ multiplex PCR; TCRdb's table is partial and in-frame only. V, J and clone size derive from that table, while D and trimming were established from the DNA sequence. The sample lists about 52,000 clones, more than 85% seen once, with approximately 15% in the top ten. This CDR3 region has 14 residues. CDR1 and CDR2 (germline): MNHEY, SMNVEV (reference sequence). With V trimmed by 4 bases and J by 7 bases, 4 bases remained unmatched.

This rearrangement joins TRBV27 to TRBJ2-1, with 10 bases fitting TRBD2. Sequenced: peripheral blood. The clonotype comes from a human donor with active COVID-19. The donor label of this sample is uncertain. The CDR3 region is CASSYSGGANEQFF. The CDR3 DNA reads TGTGCCAGCAGTTACAGCGGGGGGGCAAATGAGCAGTTCTTC.